These T cell receptor beta chains were read from a single sample in a study of CD8 T cells in Susac syndrome. Via MiXCR, TCRdb re-called the immunoSEQ multiplex PCR reads, giving one row per CDR3 protein. The repertoire includes 25,000 to 30,000 distinct CDR3 sequences, about 93% of them detected once, and roughly 0.28% sits in the top ten. Sequencing was carried out using CD8+ T cells from PBMCs. All receptors come from a human donor in good health. Each CDR3 is given with its conserved first and last residue. The D gene is left open where the match is weak. Clone sizes are given selectively: once, few, many, or a class where the clone is expanded.

j_gene: TRBJ2-2
len: 16
abundance: NA
v_gene: TRBV7-9
d_gene: NA
CDR3nt: TGTGCCAGCAGGGGCCCAGGGTTTCAAAACACCGGGGAGCTGTTTTTT
CDR3aa: CASRGPGFQNTGELFF

j_gene: TRBJ2-5
len: 16
abundance: NA
v_gene: TRBV27
d_gene: NA
CDR3nt: TGTGCCAGCAGCTTACTTCCGGGGTCCGTCCAAGAGACCCAGTACTTC
CDR3aa: CASSLLPGSVQETQYF

j_gene: TRBJ2-7
len: 14
abundance: NA
v_gene: TRBV20-1
d_gene: NA
CDR3nt: TGCAGTGCTAGCTTAGGACAGCTCCCTTACGAGCAGTACTTC
CDR3aa: CSASLGQLPYEQYF

j_gene: TRBJ1-2
len: 13
abundance: NA
v_gene: TRBV5-1
d_gene: NA
CDR3nt: TGCGCCAGCAGCACCGGACGTAGCTATGGCTACACCTTC
CDR3aa: CASSTGRSYGYTF

j_gene: TRBJ2-7
len: 17
abundance: NA
v_gene: TRBV6-2/TRBV6-3
d_gene: TRBD1
CDR3nt: TGTGCCAGCGCTACCCTCCCGGGACAGGGAAAAATCTACGAGCAGTACTTC
CDR3aa: CASATLPGQGKIYEQYF

j_gene: TRBJ1-2
len: 19
abundance: NA
v_gene: TRBV29-1
d_gene: NA
CDR3nt: TGCAGCGTTGAAGCCTCTGGACCGCGGGGAGGATCCGGACTATGGCGCTACACCTTC
CDR3aa: CSVEASGPRGGSGLWRYTF

j_gene: TRBJ2-1
len: 13
abundance: NA
v_gene: TRBV20-1
d_gene: NA
CDR3nt: TGCAGTGCTGGCGGACAGACCTACAATGAGCAGTTCTTC
CDR3aa: CSAGGQTYNEQFF

j_gene: TRBJ2-7
len: 17
abundance: NA
v_gene: TRBV6-5
d_gene: NA
CDR3nt: TGTGCCAGCAGTTACCCTTTTGAGGACAGCATAACCTACGAGCAGTACTTC
CDR3aa: CASSYPFEDSITYEQYF

j_gene: TRBJ1-5
len: 15
abundance: NA
v_gene: TRBV19
d_gene: TRBD1
CDR3nt: TGTGCCAGTAGTATTTGGGACAGGGGCAATCAGCCCCAGCATTTT
CDR3aa: CASSIWDRGNQPQHF

j_gene: TRBJ1-1
len: 13
abundance: once
v_gene: TRBV3-1
d_gene: NA
CDR3nt: TGTGCCAGCAGCCCCGGAAGGGTCACGGAAGCTTTCTTT
CDR3aa: CASSPGRVTEAFF

j_gene: TRBJ1-5
len: 13
abundance: NA
v_gene: TRBV6-2/TRBV6-3
d_gene: NA
CDR3nt: TGTGCCAGCTGGGGGATTAGCAATCAGCCCCAGCATTTT
CDR3aa: CASWGISNQPQHF

j_gene: TRBJ2-3
len: 14
abundance: NA
v_gene: TRBV20-1
d_gene: NA
CDR3nt: TGCAGTGCTCAGGACTATCGTGGCACAGATACGCAGTATTTT
CDR3aa: CSAQDYRGTDTQYF

j_gene: TRBJ2-7
len: 14
abundance: NA
v_gene: TRBV6-2/TRBV6-3
d_gene: NA
CDR3nt: TGTGCCAGCAGTTACGACTCTAGCTCCTACGAGCAGTACTTC
CDR3aa: CASSYDSSSYEQYF

j_gene: TRBJ1-1
len: 14
abundance: NA
v_gene: TRBV6-2/TRBV6-3
d_gene: NA
CDR3nt: TGTGCCAGCAGTCGGTCGGGAGGGTACACTGAAGCTTTCTTT
CDR3aa: CASSRSGGYTEAFF

j_gene: TRBJ2-1
len: 17
abundance: NA
v_gene: TRBV5-6
d_gene: TRBD2
CDR3nt: TGTGCCAGCAGCTTGAGTTATGGGGGGGGCTCCTACAATGAGCAGTTCTTC
CDR3aa: CASSLSYGGGSYNEQFF

j_gene: TRBJ1-2
len: 12
abundance: once
v_gene: TRBV6-5
d_gene: NA
CDR3nt: TGTGCCAGCAGTTACGGGGTAGGCGGCTACACCTTC
CDR3aa: CASSYGVGGYTF

j_gene: TRBJ2-7
len: 15
abundance: NA
v_gene: TRBV4-3
d_gene: TRBD2
CDR3nt: TGCGCCAGCAGCCAATCCGGGACTAGACCTTACGAGCAGTACTTC
CDR3aa: CASSQSGTRPYEQYF

j_gene: TRBJ2-1
len: 15
abundance: NA
v_gene: TRBV7-9
d_gene: TRBD2
CDR3nt: TGTGCCAGCAGCTTTCGGACTAGCGGAAACAATGAGCAGTTCTTC
CDR3aa: CASSFRTSGNNEQFF

j_gene: TRBJ2-7
len: 13
abundance: once
v_gene: TRBV20-1
d_gene: NA
CDR3nt: TGCAGTGCTAGAAGGTCTACCCCCTACGAGCAGTACTTC
CDR3aa: CSARRSTPYEQYF

j_gene: TRBJ2-3
len: 14
abundance: NA
v_gene: TRBV10-2
d_gene: TRBD2
CDR3nt: TGCGCCAGCCGTCTAGCGGGGGGGCCGGATACGCAGTATTTT
CDR3aa: CASRLAGGPDTQYF

j_gene: TRBJ1-2
len: 13
abundance: NA
v_gene: TRBV27
d_gene: TRBD1
CDR3nt: TGTGCCAGCAGTACCGGGACAGGGAATGGCTACACCTTC
CDR3aa: CASSTGTGNGYTF

j_gene: TRBJ2-2
len: 16
abundance: NA
v_gene: TRBV20-1
d_gene: TRBD1
CDR3nt: TGCAGTGCTAGGCGTGGGACAGGGGGCTCGGGCGGGGAGCTGTTTTTT
CDR3aa: CSARRGTGGSGGELFF

j_gene: TRBJ1-1
len: 12
abundance: NA
v_gene: TRBV12-3/TRBV12-4
d_gene: NA
CDR3nt: TGTGCCAGCAGCCTAGGCGGGTCTGAAGCTTTCTTT
CDR3aa: CASSLGGSEAFF

j_gene: TRBJ1-2
len: 15
abundance: NA
v_gene: TRBV3-1
d_gene: NA
CDR3nt: TGTGCCAGCAGCCAAGATGTTAGCCTACAGGATGGCTACACCTTC
CDR3aa: CASSQDVSLQDGYTF

j_gene: TRBJ2-5
len: 13
abundance: NA
v_gene: TRBV20-1
d_gene: NA
CDR3nt: TGCAGTGCTAGATATCCTAGCGAGGCGACCCAGTACTTC
CDR3aa: CSARYPSEATQYF

j_gene: TRBJ1-1
len: 11
abundance: NA
v_gene: TRBV27
d_gene: NA
CDR3nt: TGTGCCAGCTACCGAAACACTGAAGCTTTCTTT
CDR3aa: CASYRNTEAFF

j_gene: TRBJ2-1
len: 13
abundance: NA
v_gene: TRBV19
d_gene: NA
CDR3nt: TGTGCCAGTAGTATGGGACTTTACAATGAGCAGTTCTTC
CDR3aa: CASSMGLYNEQFF

j_gene: TRBJ2-3
len: 15
abundance: NA
v_gene: TRBV4-3
d_gene: NA
CDR3nt: TGCGCCAGCAGCCTTTCCGCGGGGCTCACAGATACGCAGTATTTT
CDR3aa: CASSLSAGLTDTQYF

j_gene: TRBJ2-2
len: 14
abundance: once
v_gene: TRBV29-1
d_gene: NA
CDR3nt: TGCAGCGGGGGCGGAGGGGCCAACACCGGGGAGCTGTTTTTT
CDR3aa: CSGGGGANTGELFF

j_gene: TRBJ1-2
len: 16
abundance: NA
v_gene: TRBV20-1
d_gene: TRBD1
CDR3nt: TGCAGTGCTAGAACTGAGGACAGGGGGCGCCCCCTTGGCTACACCTTC
CDR3aa: CSARTEDRGRPLGYTF

j_gene: TRBJ2-3
len: 12
abundance: once
v_gene: TRBV13
d_gene: NA
CDR3nt: TGTGCCAGCAGCTTAGGATGGGGGACGCAGTATTTT
CDR3aa: CASSLGWGTQYF

j_gene: TRBJ1-1
len: 13
abundance: NA
v_gene: TRBV6-2/TRBV6-3
d_gene: NA
CDR3nt: TGTGCCAGCAGTACCCAGGAAAGAGCTGAAGCTTTCTTT
CDR3aa: CASSTQERAEAFF

j_gene: TRBJ2-3
len: 15
abundance: NA
v_gene: TRBV12-3/TRBV12-4
d_gene: TRBD2
CDR3nt: TGTGCCAGCAGTTTCACTAGCGGGGCCACAGATACGCAGTATTTT
CDR3aa: CASSFTSGATDTQYF

j_gene: TRBJ1-1
len: 13
abundance: NA
v_gene: TRBV12-3/TRBV12-4
d_gene: NA
CDR3nt: TGTGCCAGCAGCCCCGGCAGCAACACTGAAGCTTTCTTT
CDR3aa: CASSPGSNTEAFF

j_gene: TRBJ2-7
len: 15
abundance: NA
v_gene: TRBV7-2
d_gene: NA
CDR3nt: TGTGCCAGCAGCTTAGGGCCAGGAGCCTCCTACGAGCAGTACTTC
CDR3aa: CASSLGPGASYEQYF

j_gene: TRBJ2-7
len: 14
abundance: once
v_gene: TRBV5-4
d_gene: TRBD1
CDR3nt: TGTGCCAGCAGCCGTACAGGGGATCGGTACGAGCAGTACTTC
CDR3aa: CASSRTGDRYEQYF

j_gene: TRBJ2-1
len: 16
abundance: NA
v_gene: TRBV5-1
d_gene: TRBD2
CDR3nt: TGCGCCAGCAGCTTTGGGGGGACTAGCGGAACCAATGAGCAGTTCTTC
CDR3aa: CASSFGGTSGTNEQFF

j_gene: TRBJ2-1
len: 17
abundance: NA
v_gene: TRBV5-1
d_gene: TRBD2
CDR3nt: TGCGCCAGCAGCCCTTACCTTAGCGGGGGGGCTAGCAATGAGCAGTTCTTC
CDR3aa: CASSPYLSGGASNEQFF

j_gene: TRBJ1-1
len: 14
abundance: NA
v_gene: TRBV20-1
d_gene: TRBD1
CDR3nt: TGCAGTGCTAGAGCCACAGGGGGGGACACTGAAGCTTTCTTT
CDR3aa: CSARATGGDTEAFF